One sample yielded the 21 T cell receptor beta chains listed below, sequenced in a study of siplizumab effects on memory and regulatory T cells. TCRdb's table, derived via immunoSEQ multiplex PCR, lists solely in-frame clones and lacks some. This sample has over 100,000 clones, with roughly 94% found just once. Sequencing was carried out using Tregs sorted from blood. The receptors shown here come from a human donor in good health.

J is TRBJ1-2 and V is TRBV6-1; 7 bases fit TRBD1. The J segment lost 2 bases and the V segment lost 7 bases, leaving 7 bases of the junction unmatched. Looked up from germline, CDR1 is MNHNS and CDR2 is SASEGT. The CDR3 contains 14 residues. The CDR3 DNA is TGTGCCAGCAACGAACAGGGGTCCAACTATGGCTACACCTTC. Its protein is CASNEQGSNYGYTF.

As regards this clone: Other DNA sequences of this sample code for an identical CDR3. The J gene is TRBJ2-7, the V gene TRBV9; TRBD1 agrees at 10 bases. This CDR3 is 13 amino acids long. The V gene's germline CDR1 is SGDLS and CDR2 YYNGEE. V trimming: 3 bases; J trimming: 4 bases; junction bases outside the gene matches: 1. CDR3 coding DNA: TGTGCCAGCAGCGAGGGACAGGGGTACGAGCAGTACTTC. It translates to CASSEGQGYEQYF. The full variable domain, with the rest looked up from reference TRBV9 and TRBJ2-7, is DSGVTQTPKHLITATGQRVTLRCSPRSGDLSVYWYQQSLDQGLQFLIQYYNGEERAKGNILERFSAQQFPDLHSELNLSSLELGDSALYFCASSEGQGYEQYFGPGTRLTVT.

This sequence joins TRBV5-6 and TRBJ2-1; 14 bases agree with TRBD2. From germline, CDR1 is SGHDT and CDR2 YYEEEE. Unmatched junction bases numbered 6, after V lost 4 bases and J lost 3 bases. CDR3 size: 17 residues. CDR3 sequence (DNA): TGTGCCAGCAGCCTGACAGGACTAGCGGGGGGCTACAATGAGCAGTTCTTC. This translates into CASSLTGLAGGYNEQFF.

The rearrangement links TRBV27 to TRBJ1-4; 7 bases align to TRBD1. V lost 5 bases to trimming and J lost 8 bases; unmatched junction nucleotides: 5. CDR1 is MNHEY and CDR2 is SMNVEV in the germline V gene (reference sequence). The CDR3 contains 13 residues. CDR3 in amino acids: CASSRQGGEKLFF. CDR3 nucleotides: TGTGCCAGCAGTAGACAGGGAGGGGAAAAACTGTTTTTT.

The chain joins TRBV5-6 to TRBJ2-2, with unresolved D. The V end lost 1 base, the J end lost 7 bases, and 14 bases lay between the germline ends. The CDR3 spans 15 residues. Per the germline V gene, CDR1 is SGHDT and CDR2 is YYEEEE. The DNA of the CDR3 is TGTGCCAGCAGCTTGCCAATGGGGAAGGACGGGGAGCTGTTTTTT. It specifies CASSLPMGKDGELFF.

The count of this clone is one. The chain has TRBV19 and TRBJ2-6, with D hard to call. This CDR3 comprises 16 residues. Germline V CDR1 and CDR2: LNHDA, SQIVND (reference sequence). Trimming stripped 4 bases from V and 3 bases from J, with 13 bases between. The CDR3 DNA is TGTGCCAGTAGTAAACACAAGGCGAGTGGGGCCAACGTCCTGACTTTC. Translation gives CASSKHKASGANVLTF.

This clone was seen just once. The chain carries TRBV13 and TRBJ1-5, with D uncertain. V was trimmed by 3 bases and J by 0 bases, leaving 12 bases between them. This CDR3 is built from 16 residues. Germline CDR1 and CDR2: PRHDT and FYEKMQ (reference sequence). CDR3 bases: TGTGCCAGCAGCTTTGGAGGACCGGATAGCAATCAGCCCCAGCATTTT. Translating it yields CASSFGGPDSNQPQHF. Combining the CDR3 with reference TRBV13 and TRBJ1-5 gives the whole variable domain AAGVIQSPRHLIKEKRETATLKCYPIPRHDTVYWYQQGPGQDPQFLISFYEKMQSDKGSIPDRFSAQQFSDYHSELNMSSLELGDSALYFCASSFGGPDSNQPQHFGDGTRLSIL.

This clone was picked up one time. The chain employs TRBV10-3 and TRBJ2-4, with 7 bases fitting TRBD1. In germline, CDR1 is ENHRY, CDR2 SYGVKD. The CDR3 consists of 14 residues. Germline trimming cut 3 bases from V and 6 bases from J; bases unmatched to any gene: 5. The DNA for the CDR3 is TGTGCCATCAGTGATGAGTCAGGGGGAAACATTCAGTACTTC. It is translated as CAISDESGGNIQYF.

This clone was seen more than once but under ten times. The chain has TRBV2 and TRBJ1-2; no clear D gene. V dropped 8 bases and J dropped 8 bases, with 9 bases sitting between them. Per germline, CDR1 SNHLY and CDR2 FYNNEI. This CDR3 has 10 residues. CDR3 amino acids: CASADRGYTF. In nucleotides, the CDR3 is TGTGCCAGCGCCGACCGAGGCTACACCTTC.

This chain connects TRBV6-1 to TRBJ1-1; no definite D call. Germline CDR1 is MNHNS and CDR2 is SASEGT. Deletions cut 4 bases from V and 1 base from J, with 7 bases between. The CDR3 runs 13 residues. The CDR3 DNA reads as TGTGCCAGCAGTGTCATTTGGAACACTGAAGCTTTCTTT. As protein: CASSVIWNTEAFF.

The chain joins TRBV7-2 to TRBJ1-2; 8 positions match TRBD1. With 6 bases clipped from V and 4 bases from J, the junction kept 1 base outside the gene matches. Germline loops: CDR1 SGHTA, CDR2 FQGNSA. This CDR3 region has 12 residues. The CDR3 loop reads CASRGQGYGYTF. In nucleotides, the CDR3 is TGTGCCAGCAGAGGACAGGGCTATGGCTACACCTTC.

The chain carries TRBV5-1 and TRBJ1-2, with 7 bases that match TRBD1. V dropped 3 bases and J dropped 4; count of bases not matched to a gene: 3. The CDR3 has 13 residues. In germline, CDR1 is SGHRS, CDR2 YFSETQ. The CDR3, as DNA: TGCGCCAGCAGCTCGGGACAGCCCTATGGCTACACCTTC. Residues: CASSSGQPYGYTF. The full variable domain, its missing parts supplied by reference TRBV5-1 and TRBJ1-2, is KAGVTQTPRYLIKTRGQQVTLSCSPISGHRSVSWYQQTPGQGLQFLFEYFSETQRNKGNFPGRFSGRQFSNSRSEMNVSTLELGDSALYLCASSSGQPYGYTFGSGTRLTVV.

Points on this clone: The junction and the germline gene differ at one end; a read error may be behind it. CDR3 in DNA: TGTGCCAGCAGCTTGGGAATCCGCTCTGGGGCCAACATCCTGACTTTC. This encodes CASSLGIRSGANILTF. This chain links TRBV7-9 with TRBJ2-6; perhaps TRBD1 as D (5 bases). The CDR3 has 16 residues. From germline, CDR1 is SEHNR and CDR2 FQNEAQ (reference sequence).

The chain combines TRBV10-3 with TRBJ2-5, with D uncertain. Deletions cut 3 bases from V and 7 bases from J, with 12 bases between. Per germline, CDR1 ENHRY and CDR2 SYGVKD. The CDR3 is 13 residues long. CDR3 in amino acids: CAISESLSGTQYF. The CDR3 DNA follows: TGTGCCATCAGTGAATCCCTTTCGGGGACCCAGTACTTC.

V usage is TRBV6-5 and J usage is TRBJ1-1, with TRBD1 as a possible D gene (5 bases). Looked up from germline, CDR1 is MNHEY and CDR2 is SVGAGI. This CDR3 has 11 residues. V lost 4 bases to trimming and J lost 10 bases, with 10 bases between them. The CDR3 nucleotides are TGTGCCAGCAGTTCCAGGGAGCGAGCTTTCTTT. Its protein product is CASSSRERAFF.

This clone appeared once. The chain employs TRBV4-2 and TRBJ2-1, with D perhaps TRBD2 (5 bases). Germline lookup yields CDR1 LGHNA and CDR2 YNFKEQ. The V end lost 3 bases, the J end lost 3 bases, and 12 bases lay between the germline ends. There are 15 residues in the CDR3. The CDR3 spells CASSQSRADYNEQFF. The CDR3 coding sequence is TGTGCCAGCAGCCAGTCGAGGGCCGACTACAATGAGCAGTTCTTC.

This rearrangement joins TRBV19 to TRBJ2-3; TRBD1 might be the D (6 bases). CDR1 LNHDA and CDR2 SQIVND come from the germline V gene (reference sequence). This CDR3 contains 12 residues. V lost 5 bases, J lost 4 bases, and 7 bases lay in between. The CDR3 region has the DNA TGTGCCAGTAGTGGACAGCCAGATACGCAGTATTTT. Amino acid sequence: CASSGQPDTQYF.

This clone was counted only a few times. V usage is TRBV7-3 and J usage is TRBJ1-1; D is unresolved. The germline V gene has CDR1 SGHTA and CDR2 FQGTGA. The V gene lost 6 bases and the J gene lost 1 base, with 15 bases spanning the gap. There are 15 residues in the CDR3. The CDR3: CASRSNAGGNTEAFF. The DNA for the CDR3 is TGTGCCAGCAGATCCAACGCAGGTGGGAACACTGAAGCTTTCTTT. Full variable domain (missing parts from reference TRBV7-3 and TRBJ1-1): GAGVSQTPSNKVTEKGKYVELRCDPISGHTALYWYRQSLGQGPEFLIYFQGTGAADDSGLPNDRFFAVRPEGSVSTLKIQRTERGDSAVYLCASRSNAGGNTEAFFGQGTRLTVV.

This clone was detected a few times. The chain couples TRBV5-1 to TRBJ2-6, with 10 bases lining up with TRBD1. Trimming removed 5 bases from V and 0 bases from J; junction bases left unmatched: 8. From germline, CDR1 is SGHRS and CDR2 YFSETQ. The CDR3 sequence is 18 residues long. CDR3 loop: CASSPRDRGPSGANVLTF. CDR3 nucleotides: TGCGCCAGCAGTCCCCGGGACAGGGGTCCCTCTGGGGCCAACGTCCTGACTTTC.

This clone occurred a few times. The chain uses TRBV2 and TRBJ1-1, with 9 bases lining up with TRBD1. CDR3 size: 13 residues. V shed 4 bases, J shed 4 bases, and the junction held 1 base outside the gene matches. Germline CDR1 reads SNHLY; CDR2 reads FYNNEI. CDR3 DNA sequence: TGTGCCAGCAGTGGACAGGGGGGCACTGAAGCTTTCTTT. Translation gives CASSGQGGTEAFF.

The CDR3 loop is CASSSDISYNEQFF. CDR3 bases: TGTGCCAGCAGTTCCGACATAAGCTACAATGAGCAGTTCTTC. The V gene is TRBV7-2, the J gene TRBJ2-1; D unresolved. The CDR3 length is 14 residues. CDR1 and CDR2 (germline): SGHTA, FQGNSA. V lost 6 bases, J lost 3 bases, and 12 bases lay in between.